The entry that follows covers one T cell receptor beta chain sequence. Its antigen specificity is not known. The input lacks base qualities; no much larger clone sits a single base away. These data are taken from a study of cytomegalovirus exposure and HLA in healthy donors (TCRdb year 2017). With respect to the entire study: In an earlier analysis of about 560 of the donors, 250 to 300 Gb of sequence data and about 110 million unique TCR beta sequences from about 180 million T cells were reported. An early release covering some 640 HLA-typed donors comprised about 300 gigabases of sequencing data and around 80 million unique TCR sequences. Among the 398 genotyped donors, roughly 80% belonged to the genetic ancestry cluster associated with self-reported Caucasian donors. The study aimed to test whether signatures of past pathogen exposure could be identified by cataloging public T cell receptors. The study used immunosequencing to profile the T cell repertoires of more than 650 subjects and linked those repertoires to cytomegalovirus serostatus. In addition to the first cohort of 666 subjects, a separate validation cohort of 100 to 150 different subjects was used. To predict cytomegalovirus infection status, the study brought together high-throughput TCR immunosequencing, statistical association of individual TCRs with disease status, and machine learning. In a later analysis, previously published TCR beta repertoires from hundreds of donors were re-analyzed and high-resolution HLA genotyping was added so that TCR occurrence patterns could be studied. In the later analysis, no new phenotypic data were used to find candidate immune exposures; instead, reliance was placed on TCR beta sequences and their occurrence across donors. In an earlier analysis of more than 550 of the donors, high-throughput TCR beta sequencing was used to judge whether each TCR beta V gene segment behaved as functional or pseudogenic. Donor age, sex, ethnicity and CMV serostatus were compiled together with the repertoire data. In a later genetic analysis, genome-wide SNP genotypes for about three fifths of the roughly 670 donors were used, and that subset was treated as a discovery cohort. All discovery cohort repertoires had been generated on a single sequencing platform. HLA typing included class I and class II loci at four-digit resolution. The number of typed donors differed by locus: about 620-640 for A, B, C, DRB1 and DQB1; about 520 for DQA1; approximately 600 for DPA1; and some 450 for DPB1. Four to six DR-DQ haplotypes were handled as single units for association and clustering, since linkage in the cohort was strong. Among almost 400 genotyped donors of the cohort, an average of 235,054 unique TCR beta nucleotide sequences were sequenced per donor, about a sixth of them non-productive. What the research found in general, with its limitations: A later analysis associated 17,000 or so TCR beta sequences with specific HLA alleles at a false discovery rate of 0.05. A later genetic analysis associated a missense DCLRE1C variant with V-gene and J-gene trimming of TCR beta chains, and an independent cohort replicated the association. Cytomegalovirus status was reported to be diagnosed by the classifier with high specificity and sensitivity in both the original and validation cohorts. A later analysis found that HLA-associated TCR beta chains were more clonally expanded and had lower generation probabilities than equally common non-associated chains. In an earlier analysis of 450 to 750 of the donors, most TCR beta V segments appeared in productive rearrangements about 87% or about 30% of the time, broadly matching IMGT annotations. The authors suggested that the approach could potentially be generalized to other disease states and immunological phenotypes. In a later analysis, the rate of TCR association differed among HLA loci, with DRB1 alleles having the most associated TCRs and HLA-C alleles having the fewest. Fewer than 20 rarely observed V segments, including chromosome 9 orphons, were excluded from the earlier analysis of about 500 of the donors because counts were too low. The cohort was sequenced for TCR beta chains only, and without alpha or paired-chain data the features that could be detected were limited. Three of the identified cytomegalovirus-associated TCR beta chains were confirmed in vitro to be specific for cytomegalovirus antigens. Sequencing depth was assumed to be roughly uniform across donors in the presence/absence analyses, though that assumption may not hold. Correlated functional status among segregating V segments might reflect linkage disequilibrium, but an unknown experimental factor could not be ruled out. The 87-base-pair reads could not distinguish some IMGT-functional V segments, including TRBV6-2 and TRBV6-3, so those segments were excluded. Because some donors lacked HLA typing at each locus, the association tests relied only on the typed subset. A further reported finding was that TCR beta sequences accurately predicted the HLA-A and HLA-B alleles for most subjects in the first cohort. Compared with the approximately 710-donor mean, donors in an Asian-associated ancestry cluster had fewer N-insertions in productive TCRs, according to a later genetic analysis. Across donors, most TCR sequences were observed very rarely, whereas some public TCRs were present in many individuals. Most CMV-associated TCR beta chains appeared to be HLA-restricted in a later analysis, and the HLA associations seemed to be driven largely by CMV exposure. The only immune exposure information available for the cohort was CMV serostatus. A cluster of highly shared sequence variants was judged likely to represent a technical artifact of the sequencing pipeline. A total of around 150 TCR beta chains were listed by the study as associated with cytomegalovirus. A later analysis reported that several top co-occurrence clusters appeared linked to parvovirus B19, influenza, CMV and Epstein-Barr virus. Strong co-occurrence of HLA alleles, especially DR and DQ, made assigning TCR associations to individual alleles difficult.

Taken from cysteine to phenylalanine, the CDR3 has 14 residues. Left in the record is the CDR3 DNA by itself, 42 bases read in frame from the first base. At the junction V is shortened by 5 bases and J by 6 bases; bases outside the gene matches: 8. Reading the germline V gene gives CDR1 SGHDT and CDR2 YYEEEE. Libraries were prepared through the immunoSEQ multiplex PCR assay. For the multiplex PCR, a mixture combining 60 forward primers for TCR Vbeta segments and 13 reverse primers for TCR Jbeta segments was used. Amplification of the CDR3 region of rearranged TCR beta genes was performed with a multiplex PCR assay on genomic DNA. Amplified TCR beta libraries were sequenced as 87-base-pair reads on the Illumina HiSeq System. On the authors' methods: Across the 666 repertoires, a later analysis counted approximately 75 million unique TCR beta chains, around 11 million of which were shared by at least two donors. Raw reads were error-corrected and collapsed into unique sequences by a nearest-neighbor algorithm in which closely related sequences were merged to remove PCR and sequencing errors. V, D and J gene segments were assigned by aligning CDR3 sequences to IMGT reference sequences. Each retained sequence needed at least a six-nucleotide match to both a V gene segment and a J gene segment. Rearrangements were called productive when the CDR3 lacked stop codons and stayed in frame with V and J; all others were non-productive. CDR3 was defined according to IMGT convention as the region running from the second conserved V-encoded cysteine to the conserved J-encoded phenylalanine. Sequences without an unambiguous match to a single V gene segment were excluded from the earlier analysis of a few hundred of the donors. In an earlier analysis of several hundred of the donors, a V segment was called functional when productive rearrangements were above 56.7%, and segregating when the standard deviation between donors exceeded 5%. A statistical classification framework was developed to diagnose cytomegalovirus status using the catalog of TCR beta chain sequences. In a later analysis, TCR nucleotide sequences were compared against IMGT/GENE-DB human TR gene sequences so that V and J genes could be assigned. A later analysis assigned CDR3 sequences and most-parsimonious VDJ recombination scenarios with the TCRdist pipeline. In a later analysis, each TCR beta chain was defined by its CDR3 amino acid sequence together with its V-gene family, and reads lacking a unique V-gene family were excluded. To address suspected cross-contamination and a sequencing artifact, a later analysis removed 550 to 750 highly shared, low-generation-probability nucleotide sequences. In a later analysis, a clonal expansion index was calculated for each public chain from normalized within-repertoire ranks of inferred template counts. A later analysis computed generation probabilities with a VDJ recombination model fitted to out-of-frame rearrangements, and checked the results against IGoR. Hypergeometric tests were used in a later analysis to score TCR-TCR, TCR-HLA and TCR-CMV co-occurrence, with a repertoire-size bias correction applied to the TCR pairs. A later analysis estimated false discovery rates by permuting HLA or CMV assignments 20 times. In a later analysis, co-occurring TCRs were grouped using DBSCAN, and TCRdist sequence similarity was added for clustering within HLA-allele-positive subsets. Repertoires with fewer than 30,000 or more than 120,000 public chains were left out of co-occurrence clustering, as were five repertoires with anomalous nucleotide sharing. The immuneACCESS repertoire file appears here via TCRdb, limited to in-frame rearrangements. These files lack a portion of the clones; in checked studies, under half of the deficit traces to unresolved V genes, and the cause of the others is not known. D and trimming come from the DNA, and the V and J calls and clone size come from that table. This sample comprises some 150,000 clones, over 70% of them detected only once. Clones ranked in the top ten supply about 3.4% of the sample.

The cohort comprised around 700 healthy bone marrow donors. At the time of sampling, all cohort members were nominally healthy, though unrecorded immune exposures were likely present. The donor tested CMV seronegative and was one of the 352 seronegative cohort members. Each donor provided a peripheral blood sample, and peripheral blood mononuclear cells were used for TCR beta sequencing. The Qiagen DNeasy Blood Extraction Kit was used to extract genomic DNA from the blood cell samples. Sequencing was done on a sample of PBMCs. Recombination joined TRBV5-6 with TRBJ2-1; TRBD1 agrees with 7 junctional bases. The receptor was isolated from a female donor in good health and CMV-seronegative. The sequenced DNA: TGTGCCAGCAGATCGTACAGGGGTCGCAATGAGCAGTTCTTC. This gives the protein CASRSYRGRNEQFF.